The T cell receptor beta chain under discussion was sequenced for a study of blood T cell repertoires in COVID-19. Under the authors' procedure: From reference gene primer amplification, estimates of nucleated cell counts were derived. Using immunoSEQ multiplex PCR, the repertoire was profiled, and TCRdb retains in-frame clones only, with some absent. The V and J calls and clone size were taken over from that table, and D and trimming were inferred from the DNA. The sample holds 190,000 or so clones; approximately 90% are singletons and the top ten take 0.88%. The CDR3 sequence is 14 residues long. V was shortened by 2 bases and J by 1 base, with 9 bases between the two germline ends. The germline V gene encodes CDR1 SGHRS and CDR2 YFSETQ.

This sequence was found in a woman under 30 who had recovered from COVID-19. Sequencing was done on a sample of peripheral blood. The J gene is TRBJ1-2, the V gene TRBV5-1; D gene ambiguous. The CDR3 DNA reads TGCGCCAGCAGCTTACATCCGATTAACTATGGCTACACCTTC. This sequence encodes CASSLHPINYGYTF. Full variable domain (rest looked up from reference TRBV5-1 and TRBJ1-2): KAGVTQTPRYLIKTRGQQVTLSCSPISGHRSVSWYQQTPGQGLQFLFEYFSETQRNKGNFPGRFSGRQFSNSRSEMNVSTLELGDSALYLCASSLHPINYGYTFGSGTRLTVV.